The present entry profiles one T cell receptor (beta chain) with its context. This entry belongs to a study of blood T cell repertoires in COVID-19. Overall study context: Sources were T cells, B-cell-depleted T cells, or PBMCs; the material itself was cDNA or gDNA.

Authors' methods: Quantification of nucleated cells was approximated via reference gene primer amplification. Clones were sequenced by immunoSEQ multiplex PCR, and TCRdb holds only the in-frame ones, with some missing. V and J calls plus clone size are reproduced from that table; the DNA served to infer D and trimming. The data contain 300,000 to 400,000 clones, roughly 90% of them singletons. The CDR3 contains 15 residues. The V gene's germline CDR1 is SGHVS and CDR2 FNYEAQ. With 5 bases clipped from V and 0 bases from J, the junction kept 4 bases outside the gene matches. The chain carries TRBV7-6 and TRBJ2-7, with 10 bases identical to TRBD1. The sequenced sample consisted of peripheral blood. The sequence was collected from a woman aged 50 to 65 with active or convalescent COVID-19. The CDR3 region is CASSIDRGHSYEQYF. Written as DNA, the CDR3 is TGTGCCAGCAGCATTGACAGGGGGCACTCCTACGAGCAGTACTTC.